This section outlines one T cell receptor (beta chain) sequence together with its context. It was with 60 Vbeta and 13 Jbeta primers that the PCR ran. Only in-frame clones appear in the TCRdb table, and some are missing; sequencing was by immunoSEQ multiplex PCR. This sample carries about 170,000 clones, 80% to 85% of them seen once, and the ten largest clones take about 2%. These data belong to a study of cytomegalovirus exposure and HLA in healthy donors. CDR3 length: 14 amino acids. V shed 5 bases, J shed 9 bases, and the junction held 7 bases outside the gene matches. The germline V gene encodes CDR1 SGHVS and CDR2 FQNEAQ.

Sequencing was carried out using PBMCs. This sequence joins TRBV7-8 and TRBJ1-6; 7 nucleotides match TRBD1. This receptor was obtained from a male donor in good health and CMV-seronegative. The CDR3 coding sequence is TGTGCCAGCAGCAACGGAGGGGGCGGTTCACCCCTCCACTTT. This sequence encodes CASSNGGGGSPLHF. Full variable domain (rest looked up from reference TRBV7-8 and TRBJ1-6): GAGVSQSPRYKVAKRGQDVALRCDPISGHVSLFWYQQALGQGPEFLTYFQNEAQLDKSGLPSDRFFAERPEGSVSTLKIQRTQQEDSAVYLCASSNGGGGSPLHFGNGTRLTVT.